These T cell receptor beta chains were read from a single sample in a study of T cell responses to AZD1222 COVID-19 vaccine. The table came from immunoSEQ multiplex PCR; TCRdb's copy has only in-frame clones and leaves some out. The sample holds more than 95,000 clones, about 90% seen once. Sequencing was performed on peripheral blood, taken on day 0 of AZD1222 vaccination. The receptors come from an adult in good health. The CDR3 runs from the conserved cysteine through the conserved F or W. The D gene is left open where the match is weak. Only some rows state a clone size, as once, few, many or a class for expanded clones.

j_gene: TRBJ1-2; d_gene: -; v_gene: TRBV7-2; abundance: -; CDR3aa: CASSSSTGYYGYTF; CDR3nt: TGTGCCAGCAGCAGTTCCACAGGGTACTATGGCTACACCTTC
j_gene: TRBJ2-7; d_gene: -; v_gene: TRBV6-5; abundance: -; CDR3aa: CASKPRGFAYEQYF; CDR3nt: TGTGCCAGCAAGCCCCGAGGGTTCGCCTACGAGCAGTACTTC
j_gene: TRBJ2-7; d_gene: -; v_gene: TRBV5-1; abundance: -; CDR3aa: CASRVGGPSYEQYF; CDR3nt: TGCGCCAGCAGGGTGGGGGGACCATCCTACGAGCAGTACTTC
j_gene: TRBJ1-5; d_gene: -; v_gene: TRBV6-1; abundance: -; CDR3aa: CASSEGLGEGKNQPQHF; CDR3nt: TGTGCCAGCAGTGAAGGGCTAGGGGAAGGAAAGAACCAGCCCCAGCATTTT
j_gene: TRBJ1-2; d_gene: -; v_gene: TRBV5-1; abundance: -; CDR3aa: CASSLNGRFNYGYTF; CDR3nt: TGCGCCAGCAGCTTGAACGGCCGGTTCAACTATGGCTACACCTTC
j_gene: TRBJ1-2; d_gene: -; v_gene: TRBV10-3; abundance: -; CDR3aa: CAISGTPMFNYGYTF; CDR3nt: TGTGCCATCAGTGGTACCCCGATGTTTAACTATGGCTACACCTTC
j_gene: TRBJ2-1; d_gene: -; v_gene: TRBV6-4; abundance: -; CDR3aa: CASSDFLGGGEQFF; CDR3nt: TGTGCCAGCAGTGACTTCCTAGGAGGGGGGGAGCAGTTCTTC
j_gene: TRBJ1-1; d_gene: -; v_gene: TRBV4-2; abundance: -; CDR3aa: CASSYRTVPPMDTEAFF; CDR3nt: TGTGCCAGCAGCTACAGGACAGTTCCCCCCATGGACACTGAAGCTTTCTTT
j_gene: TRBJ2-7; d_gene: TRBD1; v_gene: TRBV11-2; abundance: -; CDR3aa: CASSLGGTGVYEQYF; CDR3nt: TGTGCCAGCAGCTTAGGTGGGACAGGGGTCTACGAGCAGTACTTC
j_gene: TRBJ2-7; d_gene: -; v_gene: TRBV5-4; abundance: -; CDR3aa: CASSSQGTLYEQYF; CDR3nt: TGTGCCAGCAGCTCACAGGGAACGTTATACGAGCAGTACTTC
j_gene: TRBJ1-1; d_gene: TRBD1; v_gene: TRBV29-1; abundance: -; CDR3aa: CSFYRGSEAFF; CDR3nt: TGCAGCTTCTACAGGGGTTCTGAAGCTTTCTTT
j_gene: TRBJ1-3; d_gene: -; v_gene: TRBV19; abundance: few; CDR3aa: CASSDPPLVGYASGNTIYF; CDR3nt: TGTGCCAGTAGTGACCCCCCCCTTGTAGGTTACGCGTCTGGAAACACCATATATTTT
j_gene: TRBJ1-2; d_gene: -; v_gene: TRBV29-1; abundance: -; CDR3aa: CSVELARANYGYTF; CDR3nt: TGCAGCGTTGAGCTGGCCAGGGCAAACTATGGCTACACCTTC
j_gene: TRBJ1-2; d_gene: -; v_gene: TRBV30; abundance: -; CDR3aa: CAWTTSGARGYTF; CDR3nt: TGTGCCTGGACCACATCGGGGGCGCGGGGCTACACCTTC
j_gene: TRBJ2-1; d_gene: -; v_gene: TRBV2; abundance: -; CDR3aa: CASSDGRTEYNEQFF; CDR3nt: TGTGCCAGCAGTGATGGGCGGACAGAATACAATGAGCAGTTCTTC
j_gene: TRBJ2-1; d_gene: TRBD2; v_gene: TRBV7-9; abundance: -; CDR3aa: CASTSTGTSGRPSEQFF; CDR3nt: TGTGCCAGCACCTCCACCGGGACTAGCGGGAGACCCTCGGAGCAGTTCTTC
j_gene: TRBJ1-4; d_gene: -; v_gene: TRBV30; abundance: -; CDR3aa: CAWRADRTNEKLFF; CDR3nt: TGTGCCTGGAGGGCGGACAGAACTAATGAAAAACTGTTTTTT
j_gene: TRBJ2-1; d_gene: -; v_gene: TRBV2; abundance: few; CDR3aa: CASSGQDRNEQFF; CDR3nt: TGTGCCAGCAGTGGGCAGGACCGTAATGAGCAGTTCTTC
j_gene: TRBJ1-5; d_gene: TRBD1; v_gene: TRBV5-5; abundance: -; CDR3aa: CASSQDRANQPQHF; CDR3nt: TGTGCCAGCAGCCAGGACAGGGCAAATCAGCCCCAGCATTTT
j_gene: TRBJ2-1; d_gene: TRBD1; v_gene: TRBV25-1; abundance: -; CDR3aa: CASRQGRSHNEQFF; CDR3nt: TGTGCCAGCCGACAGGGGAGAAGTCACAATGAGCAGTTCTTC
j_gene: TRBJ2-5; d_gene: -; v_gene: TRBV5-1; abundance: -; CDR3aa: CASSLTGELYQETQYF; CDR3nt: TGCGCCAGCAGCCTGACAGGAGAGTTGTACCAAGAGACCCAGTACTTC
j_gene: TRBJ2-2; d_gene: TRBD1; v_gene: TRBV11-3; abundance: -; CDR3aa: CASSPRGRGTGELFF; CDR3nt: TGTGCCAGCAGCCCCAGGGGGCGAGGGACCGGGGAGCTGTTTTTT
j_gene: TRBJ2-5; d_gene: TRBD1; v_gene: TRBV24-1; abundance: once; CDR3aa: CATSALDRVQETQYF; CDR3nt: TGTGCCACCAGTGCCCTCGACAGGGTGCAAGAGACCCAGTACTTC
j_gene: TRBJ2-5; d_gene: -; v_gene: TRBV29-1; abundance: once; CDR3aa: CSATQGAETQYF; CDR3nt: TGCAGCGCTACACAGGGAGCGGAGACCCAGTACTTC
j_gene: TRBJ2-3; d_gene: -; v_gene: TRBV15; abundance: -; CDR3aa: CATSRDRRRISTDTQYF; CDR3nt: TGTGCCACCAGCAGAGATCGAAGACGGATTAGCACAGATACGCAGTATTTT
j_gene: TRBJ1-3; d_gene: -; v_gene: TRBV11-2; abundance: -; CDR3aa: CASSLGWAGASSGNTIYF; CDR3nt: TGTGCCAGCAGCTTAGGGTGGGCAGGGGCTAGCTCTGGAAACACCATATATTTT
j_gene: TRBJ1-6; d_gene: -; v_gene: TRBV13; abundance: -; CDR3aa: CASSLNGGSDSPLHF; CDR3nt: TGTGCCAGCAGCCTGAATGGTGGGTCCGATTCACCCCTCCACTTT
j_gene: TRBJ2-7; d_gene: -; v_gene: TRBV28; abundance: few; CDR3aa: CASSSPRGTRWALEQYF; CDR3nt: TGTGCCAGCAGTTCCCCCCGGGGGACTCGATGGGCCCTCGAGCAGTACTTC
j_gene: TRBJ1-2; d_gene: -; v_gene: TRBV6-5; abundance: -; CDR3aa: CASSYRGTAYGYTF; CDR3nt: TGTGCCAGCAGTTACCGGGGGACGGCTTATGGCTACACCTTC
j_gene: TRBJ2-4; d_gene: -; v_gene: TRBV7-9; abundance: -; CDR3aa: CASDRIGGLAKNIQYF; CDR3nt: TGTGCCAGCGACAGAATAGGGGGATTAGCCAAAAACATTCAGTACTTC
j_gene: TRBJ1-5; d_gene: -; v_gene: TRBV6-5; abundance: -; CDR3aa: CASRGGHLGSQPQHF; CDR3nt: TGTGCCAGCAGGGGGGGACACCTAGGGAGTCAGCCCCAGCATTTT
j_gene: TRBJ1-2; d_gene: TRBD1; v_gene: TRBV5-1; abundance: -; CDR3aa: CASSLVSGQGLYGYTF; CDR3nt: TGCGCCAGCAGCTTGGTGTCGGGACAGGGGCTCTATGGCTACACCTTC
j_gene: TRBJ1-1; d_gene: -; v_gene: TRBV24-1; abundance: -; CDR3aa: CATSDPTGTLNTEAFF; CDR3nt: TGTGCCACCAGTGACCCAACCGGGACACTGAACACTGAAGCTTTCTTT
j_gene: TRBJ2-2; d_gene: -; v_gene: TRBV9; abundance: -; CDR3aa: CASSAHPRQAGELFF; CDR3nt: TGTGCCAGCAGCGCCCACCCCCGGCAAGCCGGGGAGCTGTTTTTT
j_gene: TRBJ2-2; d_gene: TRBD1; v_gene: TRBV4-1; abundance: -; CDR3aa: CASSQDLVWTGRHGELFF; CDR3nt: TGCGCCAGCAGCCAAGATCTAGTCTGGACAGGGCGACACGGGGAGCTGTTTTTT
j_gene: TRBJ1-1; d_gene: TRBD1; v_gene: TRBV5-4; abundance: -; CDR3aa: CASSPLLRGADTEAFF; CDR3nt: TGTGCCAGCAGCCCGCTTCTCAGGGGGGCGGACACTGAAGCTTTCTTT
j_gene: TRBJ2-1; d_gene: TRBD2; v_gene: TRBV14; abundance: once; CDR3aa: CASSQDLAGEEFF; CDR3nt: TGTGCCAGCAGCCAAGATCTTGCGGGAGAGGAGTTCTTC
j_gene: TRBJ2-3; d_gene: TRBD2; v_gene: TRBV15; abundance: -; CDR3aa: CATSALPGGVQYF; CDR3nt: TGTGCCACCAGCGCCTTACCGGGGGGGGTGCAGTATTTT
j_gene: TRBJ1-4; d_gene: TRBD1; v_gene: TRBV28; abundance: -; CDR3aa: CASRPQGAQGEKLFF; CDR3nt: TGTGCCAGCAGACCTCAGGGGGCGCAAGGTGAAAAACTGTTTTTT
j_gene: TRBJ1-2; d_gene: -; v_gene: TRBV27; abundance: -; CDR3aa: CASRTAVGYGYTF; CDR3nt: TGTGCCAGCCGCACCGCCGTGGGTTATGGCTACACCTTC
j_gene: TRBJ1-2; d_gene: -; v_gene: TRBV3-1/TRBV3-2; abundance: -; CDR3aa: CASSQEGYGYTF; CDR3nt: TGTGCCAGCAGCCAAGAAGGATATGGCTACACCTTC
j_gene: TRBJ2-1; d_gene: TRBD1; v_gene: TRBV19; abundance: -; CDR3aa: CASSPPGQGRVEQFF; CDR3nt: TGTGCCAGTAGTCCACCGGGACAGGGCCGGGTTGAGCAGTTCTTC
j_gene: TRBJ2-7; d_gene: -; v_gene: TRBV6-5; abundance: once; CDR3aa: CASTDSSYEQYF; CDR3nt: TGTGCCAGCACGGACAGTTCCTACGAGCAGTACTTC
j_gene: TRBJ1-4; d_gene: -; v_gene: TRBV16; abundance: few; CDR3aa: CASSQSLGGEEKLFF; CDR3nt: TGTGCCAGCAGCCAATCCTTAGGGGGGGAAGAAAAACTGTTTTTT
j_gene: TRBJ2-5; d_gene: -; v_gene: TRBV5-1; abundance: -; CDR3aa: CASSRNGGGGETQYF; CDR3nt: TGCGCCAGCAGCCGCAACGGAGGGGGCGGGGAGACCCAGTACTTC
j_gene: TRBJ1-6; d_gene: TRBD1; v_gene: TRBV2; abundance: -; CDR3aa: CASSLQGARPSLNSPLHF; CDR3nt: TGTGCCAGCAGCCTACAGGGGGCGCGACCCTCCCTTAATTCACCCCTCCACTTT
j_gene: TRBJ2-2; d_gene: -; v_gene: TRBV3-1/TRBV3-2; abundance: -; CDR3aa: CASSLGGTGELFF; CDR3nt: TGTGCCAGCAGTCTCGGAGGAACCGGGGAGCTGTTTTTT
j_gene: TRBJ2-2; d_gene: TRBD2; v_gene: TRBV13; abundance: -; CDR3aa: CASSRGLAANTGELFF; CDR3nt: TGTGCCAGCAGCAGAGGACTAGCGGCGAACACCGGGGAGCTGTTTTTT
j_gene: TRBJ2-5; d_gene: -; v_gene: TRBV6-5; abundance: -; CDR3aa: CASSYSIPLQGETQYF; CDR3nt: TGTGCCAGCAGTTACTCGATTCCACTCCAGGGAGAGACCCAGTACTTC
j_gene: TRBJ2-3; d_gene: -; v_gene: TRBV7-2; abundance: -; CDR3aa: CASSLALGGTDTQYF; CDR3nt: TGTGCCAGCAGCTTAGCGCTCGGGGGAACAGATACGCAGTATTTT
j_gene: TRBJ1-2; d_gene: TRBD1; v_gene: TRBV5-1; abundance: -; CDR3aa: CASSLTTGERGYTF; CDR3nt: TGCGCCAGCAGCTTGACGACAGGGGAAAGGGGCTACACCTTC
j_gene: TRBJ1-2; d_gene: TRBD1; v_gene: TRBV5-4; abundance: -; CDR3aa: CASSLNRGSYGYTF; CDR3nt: TGTGCCAGCAGCTTGAACAGGGGATCCTATGGCTACACCTTC
j_gene: TRBJ2-1; d_gene: -; v_gene: TRBV24-1; abundance: -; CDR3aa: CATSDAGRRNEQFF; CDR3nt: TGTGCCACCAGTGATGCCGGGAGAAGAAATGAGCAGTTCTTC
j_gene: TRBJ2-3; d_gene: TRBD2; v_gene: TRBV9; abundance: -; CDR3aa: CASSVAAAGGTDTQYF; CDR3nt: TGTGCCAGCAGCGTAGCAGCAGCGGGGGGCACAGATACGCAGTATTTT
j_gene: TRBJ1-2; d_gene: TRBD1; v_gene: TRBV5-6; abundance: once; CDR3aa: CASSLVGTETIVNGYTF; CDR3nt: TGTGCCAGCAGCTTGGTCGGGACAGAAACTATTGTAAATGGCTACACCTTC